The 27 T cell receptor beta chains reported below all come from one sample, sequenced in a study of blood T cell repertoires in COVID-19 (dated by TCRdb to 2019 to 2021). The method was the immunoSEQ multiplex PCR assay. This is the immuneACCESS table as TCRdb keeps it, with only in-frame sequences that have V and J called. A part of the clones is gone; compared with another copy, unresolved V genes explain less than half, and the rest is unexplained. The table for this sample lists under 200,000 clones; 79% of them were counted only once. Of the sample, 15% to 20% falls within the top ten clones. The source material was peripheral blood. The receptors shown here come from a man aged 55 to 70 with active or convalescent COVID-19.

The chain uses TRBV12-3 or TRBV12-4 and TRBJ1-2; the D is unclear. The CDR3 length is 13 residues. V was clipped by 1 base and J by 6 bases, with 9 bases between them. The CDR3 reads CASSLDSADGYTF. The CDR3 nucleotides read TGTGCCAGCAGTTTAGACTCTGCGGATGGCTACACCTTC.

V is TRBV19 and J is TRBJ2-4; TRBD1 aligns across 8 bases. The CDR3 has 15 residues. After removal of 5 bases from V and 7 bases from J, the junction contained 10 bases not matched to a gene. Germline-derived CDR1 and CDR2 are LNHDA and SQIVND (reference sequence). The DNA of the CDR3 is TGTGCCAGTAGTCAAAGGACAGGGCGCCTCAACATTCAGTACTTC. It is translated as CASSQRTGRLNIQYF.

This clone appeared a few times. The J gene is TRBJ2-1, the V gene TRBV6-1; 8 bases map to TRBD2. There are 17 residues in the CDR3. With V trimmed by 2 bases and J by 1 base, 7 bases remained unmatched. The germline V gene has CDR1 MNHNS and CDR2 SASEGT. The CDR3 DNA follows: TGTGCCAGCAGTGAAATCGGGACTAGTCAGTCCTACAATGAGCAGTTCTTC. As protein: CASSEIGTSQSYNEQFF.

This chain connects TRBV14 to TRBJ2-7; D possibly corresponds to TRBD1 (6 bases). V was shortened by 1 base and J by 9 bases, with 13 bases between the two germline ends. Germline CDR1 is SGHDN and CDR2 is FVKESK. There are 13 residues in the CDR3. CDR3 sequence reads: CASSQGQGKRQYF. For the CDR3, the DNA is TGTGCCAGCAGCCAAGGTCAGGGGAAGCGGCAGTACTTC.

J is TRBJ1-2 and V is TRBV28; D is unresolved. The V end was cut by 3 bases, the J end by 4 bases, with 6 bases between. Germline V gene lookup returns CDR1 MDHEN and CDR2 SYDVKM. The length of the CDR3 is 12 residues. CDR3 nucleotide sequence: TGTGCCAGCAGTTTGGGGAGCTATGGCTACACCTTC. This encodes CASSLGSYGYTF.

The chain recombines TRBV5-1 with TRBJ2-7, with D perhaps TRBD2 (5 bases). CDR3 length equals 13 residues. The germline V gene encodes CDR1 SGHRS and CDR2 YFSETQ. Trimming pared 0 bases from V and 7 bases from J, leaving 11 bases between. CDR3 sequence: CASSLGGNSEQYF. CDR3 coding DNA: TGCGCCAGCAGCTTGGGAGGGAATAGTGAGCAGTACTTC.

The chain combines TRBV12-3 or TRBV12-4 with TRBJ2-3; unclear D gene. With 6 bases removed from V and 6 bases from J, the gap between germline ends came to 10 bases. The CDR3 totals 12 residues. CDR3 loop: CASRAGGDTQYF. The CDR3 DNA follows: TGTGCCAGCAGGGCAGGTGGCGATACGCAGTATTTT.

This clone showed up just once. The chain recombines TRBV6-5 with TRBJ2-7; 12 bases line up with TRBD2. With 6 bases clipped from V and 7 bases from J, the junction kept 4 bases outside the gene matches. This CDR3 is 13 amino acids long. The germline CDR1 and CDR2 sequences are MNHEY and SVGAGI. The chain's CDR3 is CASRPGLAGEQYF. The CDR3 DNA follows: TGTGCCAGCAGACCCGGACTAGCGGGGGAGCAGTACTTC.

This clone was picked up a small number of times. J is TRBJ1-5 and V is TRBV18; 10 bases are shared with TRBD1. This CDR3 is built from 15 residues. V gave up 6 bases and J gave up 2 bases; unmatched junction bases: 4. Germline-derived CDR1 and CDR2 are KGHSH and LQKENI. CDR3 region: CASSRDRGGNQPQHF. The CDR3 DNA sequence: TGTGCCAGCTCGCGGGACAGGGGCGGCAATCAGCCCCAGCATTTT. Full variable domain (missing parts from reference TRBV18 and TRBJ1-5): NAGVMQNPRHLVRRRGQEARLRCSPMKGHSHVYWYRQLPEEGLKFMVYLQKENIIDESGMPKERFSAEFPKEGPSILRIQQVVRGDSAAYFCASSRDRGGNQPQHFGDGTRLSIL.

This clone was observed a few times. The chain uses TRBV7-3 and TRBJ2-3; 10 bases fit TRBD2. The length of the CDR3 is 20 residues. In germline, CDR1 is SGHTA, CDR2 FQGTGA. The J segment lost 1 base and the V segment lost 5 bases, leaving 18 bases of the junction unmatched. The CDR3, as DNA: TGTGCCAGCAGCATACGAGCGGGAGGGCCTAGTGTGGGCGGCACAGATACGCAGTATTTT. Protein sequence: CASSIRAGGPSVGGTDTQYF. Filled out from reference TRBV7-3 and TRBJ2-3, the complete variable domain reads GAGVSQTPSNKVTEKGKYVELRCDPISGHTALYWYRQSLGQGPEFLIYFQGTGAADDSGLPNDRFFAVRPEGSVSTLKIQRTERGDSAVYLCASSIRAGGPSVGGTDTQYFGPGTRLTVL.

This clone was seen more than once but under ten times. The gene calls are TRBV4-3 and TRBJ2-5; 10 positions match TRBD2. The CDR3 length is 16 residues. The germline V gene has CDR1 LGHNA and CDR2 YSLEER. The V and J ends lost 1 base and 3 bases, in that order; junction bases with no gene match: 5. CDR3 coding DNA: TGCGCCAGCAGCCAAGGGGCTAGCGGGAGAGAAGAGACCCAGTACTTC. Protein product: CASSQGASGREETQYF.

The rearrangement links TRBV3-1 (or the pseudogene TRBV3-2) to TRBJ2-7, with 8 bases matching TRBD1. The CDR3 runs to 14 residues. The germline V gene has CDR1 LGHDT and CDR2 YNNKEL (reference sequence). V dropped 3 bases and J dropped 2; count of bases not matched to a gene: 3. DNA of the CDR3: TGTGCCAGCAGCCAGGCGACAGGGGCCTACGAGCAGTACTTC. Protein product: CASSQATGAYEQYF.

J is TRBJ2-3 and V is TRBV19, with 10 positions matching TRBD2. CDR1 is LNHDA, CDR2 SQIVND, per germline (reference sequence). The CDR3 covers 16 residues. Germline trimming cut 4 bases from V and 1 base from J; bases unmatched to any gene: 5. As DNA, the CDR3 is TGTGCCAGTAGTACCAAGAGCGGGAGGGGCACAGATACGCAGTATTTT. Its translation is CASSTKSGRGTDTQYF.

This clone was found once. The chain joins TRBV2 to TRBJ1-3; D ambiguous. Germline V CDR1 and CDR2: SNHLY, FYNNEI. This CDR3 comprises 12 residues. Trimming shortened V by 7 bases and J by 5 bases, and 9 bases separated the two germline ends. This chain's CDR3 is CASNLERNTIYF. In nucleotides, the CDR3 is TGTGCCAGCAATCTCGAGAGAAACACCATATATTTT.

This sequence joins TRBV10-3 and TRBJ1-3; D possibly corresponds to TRBD1 (5 bases). The V gene lost 8 bases and the J gene lost 4 bases, with 18 bases spanning the gap. The CDR3 is 15 residues long. From germline, CDR1 is ENHRY and CDR2 SYGVKD. The CDR3 DNA sequence: TGTGCCATCGGCAGGGCATCCCCGGCGGGAAACACCATATATTTT. It codes for CAIGRASPAGNTIYF.

The CDR3 bases are TGTGCCAGCAGCCAGGACAGCTTCGATGAAAAACTGTTTTTT. This sequence encodes CASSQDSFDEKLFF. V usage is TRBV7-2 and J usage is TRBJ1-4; a possible D gene is TRBD1 (6 bases). The germline CDR1 and CDR2 sequences are SGHTA and FQGNSA. The length of the CDR3 is 14 residues. The V end lost 5 bases, the J end lost 6 bases, and 13 bases lay between the germline ends.

About this clone itself: Other DNA sequences within the sample encode an identical CDR3. The chain is built from TRBV7-3 and TRBJ2-2; no clear D gene. CDR1 SGHTA and CDR2 FQGTGA come from the germline V gene. Trimming removed 2 bases at V and 3 bases at J, with 7 bases between. There are 14 residues in the CDR3. Written as DNA, the CDR3 is TGTGCCAGCAGCTTAGGCGGATACACCGGGGAGCTGTTTTTT. Translating gives CASSLGGYTGELFF.

The chain links TRBV29-1 to TRBJ1-2; tentatively, D is TRBD1 (6 bases). This CDR3 is built from 15 residues. CDR1 and CDR2 (germline): SQVTM, ANQGSEA. V lost 0 bases and J lost 8, with 19 bases in between. DNA of the CDR3: TGCAGCGTTGAAGAGCGGCGGGGGGCCTCGAAAGGCTACACCTTC. It yields the protein CSVEERRGASKGYTF.

This CDR3 is CASSPWSGGDEQYF. The DNA for the CDR3 is TGTGCCAGTAGTCCATGGAGCGGAGGGGACGAGCAGTACTTC. The genes are TRBV19 and TRBJ2-7; tentative D call: TRBD2 (6 bases). This CDR3 region has 14 residues. In germline, CDR1 is LNHDA, CDR2 SQIVND (reference sequence). Trimming removed 5 bases at V and 5 bases at J, with 16 bases between.

The CDR3 coding sequence is TGTGCCAGCAGCCCGCGAGGAGAATATCTGGGGGGAGGGCCCCTCAATGAGCAGTTCTTC. Protein product: CASSPRGEYLGGGPLNEQFF. The V call is TRBV6-2 or TRBV6-3, the J call TRBJ2-1; TRBD2 matches at 7 bases. The CDR3 has 20 residues. Trimming took 6 bases from V and 6 from J; bases not matched to a gene: 26. CDR1 is MNHEY, CDR2 SVGEGT, per germline.

This chain joins TRBV28 and TRBJ1-3; a weak D match, TRBD1 (5 bases). The V gene's germline CDR1 is MDHEN and CDR2 SYDVKM. V gave up 5 bases and J gave up 4 bases, with 12 bases separating them. This CDR3 contains 14 residues. DNA for the CDR3: TGTGCCAGCAGTACCCCGGGGGAAGGAAACACCATATATTTT. Its translation is CASSTPGEGNTIYF.

The sample holds many counts of this clone. V gene TRBV5-5 combines with J gene TRBJ2-1; no definite D call. The CDR3 runs to 13 residues. Germline V CDR1 and CDR2: SGHKS, YYEKEE (reference sequence). Deletions cut 4 bases from V and 9 bases from J, with 14 bases between. CDR3 loop: CASSTARFGEQFF. The DNA of the CDR3 is TGTGCCAGCAGCACCGCTAGATTCGGTGAGCAGTTCTTC.

This clone was observed once. The V call is TRBV27, the J call TRBJ2-5, with 10 bases lining up with TRBD2. V lost 6 bases and J lost 4; bases outside the gene matches: 14. The CDR3 runs to 17 residues. Germline assignment: CDR1 MNHEY and CDR2 SMNVEV (reference sequence). CDR3 in amino acids: CASSLLPAGGVVETQYF. The CDR3 DNA reads as TGTGCCAGCAGCCTACTCCCAGCGGGGGGGGTGGTAGAGACCCAGTACTTC.

In this sample, this clone turned up many times. CDR3 sequence: CASSLSQGLHEQYF. The DNA of the CDR3 is TGCGCCAGCAGCTTGAGCCAGGGGCTTCACGAGCAGTACTTC. The rearrangement uses TRBV5-1 and TRBJ2-7; D is possibly TRBD1 (6 bases). The CDR3 totals 14 residues. The V gene lost 1 base and the J gene lost 5 bases, with 13 bases spanning the gap. Germline V gene data show CDR1 as SGHRS and CDR2 as YFSETQ.

This clone has just one count. V usage is TRBV6-5 and J usage is TRBJ1-5, with D possibly TRBD1 on 6 matching bases. The CDR3 totals 13 residues. Germline values: CDR1 MNHEY, CDR2 SVGAGI. Trimming cost V 7 bases and J 6 bases, with 13 bases left between them. The CDR3: CASMGAWGQPQHF. CDR3 nucleotide sequence: TGTGCCAGCATGGGGGCGTGGGGTCAGCCCCAGCATTTT.

The J gene is TRBJ2-1, the V gene TRBV6-2 or TRBV6-3, with no clear D. The V end was cut by 6 bases, the J end by 5 bases, with 8 bases between. The CDR3 spans 12 residues. Germline loops: CDR1 MNHEY, CDR2 SVGEGT. The CDR3 coding sequence is TGTGCCAGCAGCCCAACACACAATGAGCAGTTCTTC. Translated: CASSPTHNEQFF.

V gene TRBV15 combines with J gene TRBJ2-7, with 7 positions matching TRBD1. This CDR3 is 14 amino acids long. Germline V gene lookup returns CDR1 LNHNV and CDR2 YYDKDF (reference sequence). The ends lost 1 base at V and 2 bases at J; junction bases unmatched: 2. CDR3 in DNA: TGTGCCACCAGCAGAGGACAGGGAGCCTACGAGCAGTACTTC. It is translated as CATSRGQGAYEQYF.